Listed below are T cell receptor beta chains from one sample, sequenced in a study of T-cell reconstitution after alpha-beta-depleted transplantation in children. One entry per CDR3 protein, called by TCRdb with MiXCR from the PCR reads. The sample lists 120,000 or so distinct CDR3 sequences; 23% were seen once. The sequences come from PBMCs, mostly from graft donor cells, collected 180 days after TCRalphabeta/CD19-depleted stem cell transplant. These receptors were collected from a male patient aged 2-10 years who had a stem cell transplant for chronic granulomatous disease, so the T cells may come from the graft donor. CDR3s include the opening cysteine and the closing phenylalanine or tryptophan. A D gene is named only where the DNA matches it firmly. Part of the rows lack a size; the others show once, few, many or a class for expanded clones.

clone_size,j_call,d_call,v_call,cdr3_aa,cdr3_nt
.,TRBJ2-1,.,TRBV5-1,CASSLDPLGGLRNEQFF,TGCGCCAGCAGCTTAGACCCCCTAGGTGGACTACGCAATGAGCAGTTCTTC
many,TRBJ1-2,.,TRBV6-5,CASSYSTIGAPYGYTF,TGTGCCAGCAGTTACTCGACTATTGGGGCTCCCTATGGCTACACCTTC
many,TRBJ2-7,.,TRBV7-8,CASSLKAEQYF,TGTGCCAGCAGCTTAAAGGCCGAGCAGTACTTC
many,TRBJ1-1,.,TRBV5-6,CATRTALGGTEAFF,TGTGCCACTAGGACGGCCCTGGGAGGCACTGAAGCTTTCTTT
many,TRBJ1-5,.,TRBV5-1,CASSPDVGVDQPQHF,TGCGCCAGCAGCCCCGATGTAGGGGTAGATCAGCCCCAGCATTTT
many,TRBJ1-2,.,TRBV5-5,CASSLLASDLTYGYTF,TGTGCCAGCAGCTTGCTGGCGTCAGATCTAACCTATGGCTACACCTTC
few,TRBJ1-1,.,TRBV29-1,CSVDHTEAFF,TGCAGCGTTGATCACACTGAAGCTTTCTTT
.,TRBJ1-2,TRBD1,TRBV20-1,CSARDQGARREGNMGYTF,TGCAGTGCTAGAGATCAGGGGGCGAGAAGGGAAGGGAATATGGGCTACACCTTC
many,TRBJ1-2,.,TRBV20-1,CSARDRSAREYGYTF,TGCAGTGCTAGAGACAGGTCAGCAAGGGAGTATGGCTACACCTTC
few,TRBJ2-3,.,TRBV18,CASSPATPTNTQYF,TGTGCCAGCTCACCTGCAACTCCCACCAATACGCAGTATTTT
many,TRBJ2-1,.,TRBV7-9,CASSLDLASYNEQFF,TGTGCCAGCAGCTTAGACCTAGCTTCCTACAATGAGCAGTTCTTC
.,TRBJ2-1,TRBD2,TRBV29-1,CCVLAGGNNEQFF,TGCTGCGTACTAGCGGGAGGGAACAATGAGCAGTTCTTC
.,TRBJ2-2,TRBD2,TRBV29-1,CSVLFRGLAGGFPDTGELFF,TGCAGCGTTCTCTTTCGGGGACTAGCGGGAGGGTTTCCCGACACCGGGGAGCTGTTTTTT
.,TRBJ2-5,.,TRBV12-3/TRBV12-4,CASSLLRFGETQYF,TGTGCCAGCAGTTTACTAAGGTTTGGAGAGACCCAGTACTTC
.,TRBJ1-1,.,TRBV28,CASTSWVNTEAFF,TGTGCCAGCACCTCTTGGGTTAACACTGAAGCTTTCTTT
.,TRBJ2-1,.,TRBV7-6,CASSLRVNGAYNEQFF,TGTGCCAGCAGCTTAAGGGTTAACGGAGCATACAATGAGCAGTTCTTC
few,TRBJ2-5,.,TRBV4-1,CASSQEGKETQYF,TGCGCCAGCAGCCAAGAAGGAAAAGAGACCCAGTACTTC
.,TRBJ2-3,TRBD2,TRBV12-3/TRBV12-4,CASKGLEWDTQYF,TGTGCCAGCAAAGGACTAGAGTGGGATACGCAGTATTTT
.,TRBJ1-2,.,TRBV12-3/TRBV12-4,CASSLEGYGYTF,TGTGCCAGCAGTTTGGAAGGTTATGGCTACACCTTC
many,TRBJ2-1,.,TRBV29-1,CSVVKELNEQFF,TGCAGCGTTGTAAAGGAGCTCAATGAGCAGTTCTTC
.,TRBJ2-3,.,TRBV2,CASRGPAVYTQYF,TGTGCCAGCAGGGGTCCCGCGGTGTATACGCAGTATTTT
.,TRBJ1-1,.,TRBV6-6,CASRTAEFTEAFF,TGTGCCAGCAGAACGGCGGAATTCACAGAAGCTTTCTTT
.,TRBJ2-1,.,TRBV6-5,CASSYSRGYNEQFF,TGTGCCAGCAGTTACTCCCGGGGATACAATGAGCAGTTCTTC
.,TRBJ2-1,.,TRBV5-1,CASSSGTQSYNEQFF,TGCGCCAGCAGCTCCGGGACTCAGTCTTACAATGAGCAGTTCTTC
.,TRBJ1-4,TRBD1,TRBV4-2,CASSPEQGATNEKLFF,TGTGCCAGCAGCCCGGAACAGGGGGCAACTAATGAAAAACTGTTTTTT
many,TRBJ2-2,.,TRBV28,CASSLTLPGDTGELFF,TGTGCCAGCAGTTTAACTCTCCCCGGGGACACCGGGGAGCTGTTTTTT
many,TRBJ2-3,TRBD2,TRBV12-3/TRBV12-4,CASRQGASGIDSTDTQYF,TGTGCCAGCAGACAAGGGGCTAGCGGGATCGATAGCACAGATACGCAGTATTTT
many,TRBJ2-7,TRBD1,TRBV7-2,CASSRDRVEQYF,TGTGCCAGCAGCAGGGACAGGGTCGAGCAGTACTTC
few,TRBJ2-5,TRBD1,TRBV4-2,CASSRKGAWETQYF,TGTGCCAGCAGCCGGAAGGGGGCTTGGGAGACCCAGTACTTC
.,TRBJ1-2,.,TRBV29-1,CSVAGGGYGYTF,TGCAGCGTTGCCGGGGGTGGTTATGGCTACACCTTC
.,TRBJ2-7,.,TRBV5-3,CAMGPGRFYEQYF,TGTGCCATGGGCCCCGGGCGCTTCTACGAGCAGTACTTC
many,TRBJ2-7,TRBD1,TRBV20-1,CSARGQTFSYEQYF,TGCAGTGCTAGGGGACAGACGTTCTCCTACGAGCAGTACTTC
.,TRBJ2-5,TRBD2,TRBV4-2,CASSQVGSGGRIQETQYF,TGTGCCAGCAGCCAAGTCGGTAGCGGGGGGCGGATACAAGAGACCCAGTACTTC
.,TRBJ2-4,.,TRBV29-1,CSVLSLEDPKAKNIQYF,TGCAGCGTGTTGTCCCTGGAGGACCCCAAAGCCAAAAACATTCAGTACTTC
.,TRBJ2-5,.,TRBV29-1,CSVERGSQETQYF,TGCAGCGTTGAAAGGGGGTCACAAGAGACCCAGTACTTC
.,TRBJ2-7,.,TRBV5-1,CASSLEWSYEQYF,TGCGCCAGCAGCTTGGAATGGTCCTACGAGCAGTACTTC
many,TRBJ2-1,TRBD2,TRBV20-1,CSARTGTSDYEQFF,TGCAGTGCCAGGACCGGGACTAGCGACTATGAGCAGTTCTTC
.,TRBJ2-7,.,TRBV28,CASSRRLPYEQYF,TGTGCCAGCAGTCGACGCCTTCCCTACGAGCAGTACTTC
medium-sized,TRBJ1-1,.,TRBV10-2,CASSEGLGRNTEAFF,TGCGCCAGCAGTGAGGGCCTGGGGAGGAACACTGAAGCTTTCTTT
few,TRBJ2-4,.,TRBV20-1,CSASHRAKNIQYF,TGCAGTGCCTCTCACAGGGCCAAAAACATTCAGTACTTC
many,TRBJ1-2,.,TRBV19,CASSFGRGAYGYTF,TGTGCCAGTAGTTTCGGCAGGGGAGCCTATGGCTACACCTTC
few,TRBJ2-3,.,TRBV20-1,CSAHTAVHTQYF,TGCAGTGCTCATACTGCCGTACATACGCAGTATTTT
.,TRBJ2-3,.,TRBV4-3,CASSQDHGTDTQYF,TGCGCCAGCAGCCAAGATCATGGCACAGATACGCAGTATTTT
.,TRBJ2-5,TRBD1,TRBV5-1,CASTRDRRETQYF,TGCGCCAGCACTCGGGACAGACGGGAGACCCAGTACTTC
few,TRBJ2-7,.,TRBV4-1,CASSQDNGKQYF,TGCGCCAGCAGCCAAGATAACGGGAAGCAGTACTTC
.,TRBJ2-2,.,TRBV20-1,CSARDWGHGTGELFF,TGCAGTGCTAGAGATTGGGGGCATGGGACCGGGGAGCTGTTTTTT
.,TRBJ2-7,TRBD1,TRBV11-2,CASSLSSWTGFFEQYF,TGTGCCAGCAGCTTAAGTAGCTGGACAGGGTTCTTCGAGCAGTACTTC
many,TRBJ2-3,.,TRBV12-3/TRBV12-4,CASSLLGGTDTQYF,TGTGCCAGCAGTTTATTAGGCGGCACAGATACGCAGTATTTT
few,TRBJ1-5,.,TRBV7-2,CASSRPNQPQHF,TGTGCCAGCAGCCGCCCCAATCAGCCCCAGCATTTT
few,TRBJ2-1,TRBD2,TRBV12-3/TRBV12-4,CASRATSGTYYNEQFF,TGTGCCAGCAGGGCGACTAGCGGGACGTATTACAATGAGCAGTTCTTC
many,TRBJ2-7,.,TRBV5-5,CASGSNRVEQYF,TGTGCCAGCGGATCTAACAGGGTCGAGCAGTACTTC
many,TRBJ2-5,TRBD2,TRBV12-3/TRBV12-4,CASSFGGLAGGETQYF,TGTGCCAGCAGTTTCGGGGGACTAGCGGGAGGGGAGACCCAGTACTTC
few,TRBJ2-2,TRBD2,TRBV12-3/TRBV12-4,CASSLGLAGGPGELFF,TGTGCCAGCAGTTTGGGTCTAGCGGGGGGGCCCGGGGAGCTGTTTTTT
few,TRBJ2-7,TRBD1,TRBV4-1,CASSLSGGHEQYF,TGCGCCAGCAGCCTTTCAGGGGGCCACGAGCAGTACTTC
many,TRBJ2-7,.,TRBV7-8,CASSFAPRYEQYF,TGTGCCAGCAGCTTCGCTCCCCGCTACGAGCAGTACTTC
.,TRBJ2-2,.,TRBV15,CATSRDGLTNTGELFF,TGTGCCACCAGCAGAGATGGCCTGACGAACACCGGGGAGCTGTTTTTT
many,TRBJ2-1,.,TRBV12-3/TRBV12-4,CASTRGASSKQFF,TGTGCCAGCACCCGGGGGGCGTCATCAAAGCAGTTCTTC
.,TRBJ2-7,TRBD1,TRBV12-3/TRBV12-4,CASSLPGTGGSQQYF,TGTGCCAGCAGCTTGCCAGGGACAGGGGGCTCCCAGCAGTACTTC
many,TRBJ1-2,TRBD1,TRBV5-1,CASSLGTGGNYGYTF,TGCGCCAGCAGCTTGGGGACAGGCGGCAACTATGGCTACACCTTC
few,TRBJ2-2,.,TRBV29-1,CSVEVSGPNTGELFF,TGCAGCGTTGAAGTAAGTGGACCGAACACCGGGGAGCTGTTTTTT